Each of the 8 T cell receptor beta chains below was sequenced from the same sample in a study of metastatic and nonmetastatic thyroid tumors. Each patient came to thyroid surgery without any prior treatment (of any kind). TCRdb recomputed clones from the PCR reads via MiXCR. Of 15,000 to 20,000 clones in the sample, about 33% were seen once. Sequencing used tumor tissue. The receptors here all came from a female donor with papillary thyroid cancer or a benign thyroid nodule (not recorded which). Some clones in this sample may be carry-over from other donors' samples.

The gene calls are TRBV6-2 or TRBV6-3 and TRBJ2-7; 12 nucleotides match TRBD2. Trimming took 0 bases from V and 9 from J; bases not matched to a gene: 21. In germline, CDR1 is MNHEY, CDR2 SVGEGT. The CDR3 is made up of 20 amino acids. CDR3 sequence (DNA): TGTGCCAGCAGTTACTCGACCCAGGGGTTCGGTCTAGCGGGAGGGGGTACGCAGTACTTC. Residues: CASSYSTQGFGLAGGGTQYF.

The rearrangement joins TRBV6-1 to TRBJ2-2; D is uncertain. Germline assignment: CDR1 MNHNS and CDR2 SASEGT. The CDR3 is made up of 16 amino acids. V lost 6 bases and J lost 5, with 19 bases in between. CDR3 region: CASRWRPNGGTGELFF. As DNA, the CDR3 is TGTGCCAGCAGGTGGAGACCCAACGGTGGGACCGGGGAGCTGTTTTTT.

This clone was counted many times. The J gene is TRBJ2-1, the V gene TRBV11-2; D may be TRBD2 (5 bases). V gave up 5 bases and J gave up 6 bases, with 11 bases separating them. CDR1 and CDR2 (germline): SGHAT, FQNNGV. The CDR3 is 13 amino acids. The CDR3: CASSTQLGNEQFF. Written as DNA, the CDR3 is TGTGCCAGCAGCACCCAACTAGGCAATGAGCAGTTCTTC. The full variable domain, its missing parts supplied by reference TRBV11-2 and TRBJ2-1, is EAGVAQSPRYKIIEKRQSVAFWCNPISGHATLYWYQQILGQGPKLLIQFQNNGVVDDSQLPKDRFSAERLKGVDSTLKIQPAKLEDSAVYLCASSTQLGNEQFFGPGTRLTVL.

This clone was detected many times. The genes are TRBV4-3 and TRBJ2-5; D call uncertain. The CDR3 consists of 16 residues. The ends were cut back, 0 bases at V and 2 bases at J, with 13 bases in the middle. Germline-derived CDR1 and CDR2 are LGHNA and YSLEER. The CDR3 reads CASSQEFRLGQETQYF. The CDR3 nucleotides read TGCGCCAGCAGCCAAGAGTTCAGGCTGGGGCAAGAGACCCAGTACTTC.

By frequency in the sample, this clone is large. CDR3: CASRTTGLSSYEQYF. Here the CDR3 DNA reads TGTGCCAGCAGAACGACAGGGTTAAGCTCCTACGAGCAGTACTTC. The V call is TRBV6-1, the J call TRBJ2-7; 7 bases are shared with TRBD1. Germline CDR1 is MNHNS and CDR2 is SASEGT. There are 15 residues in the CDR3. V dropped 6 bases and J dropped 0; count of bases not matched to a gene: 8.

This rearrangement joins TRBV4-2 to TRBJ2-1; TRBD1 aligns across 7 bases. CDR3 size: 12 residues. Germline CDR1 is LGHNA and CDR2 is YNFKEQ. With V trimmed by 1 base and J by 16 bases, 7 bases remained unmatched. For the CDR3, the DNA is TGTGCCAGCAGCCAAGGACAGGGTGTAGGCTTCTTC. It encodes CASSQGQGVGFF.

This clone appeared a few times. This sequence joins TRBV5-1 and TRBJ2-7; perhaps D is TRBD1 or TRBD2 (5 bases each). Between the trimmed V and J ends, which lost 0 bases and 6 bases, there was a span of 13 bases. The CDR3 length is 14 residues. Germline V lookup: CDR1 SGHRS, CDR2 YFSETQ. The CDR3 loop reads CASSLGGSVFEQYF. The CDR3 DNA reads as TGCGCCAGCAGCTTGGGGGGGAGTGTTTTCGAGCAGTACTTC.

The chain recombines TRBV4-1 with TRBJ1-5, with D possibly being TRBD1 (6 bases). The CDR3 has 16 residues. Trimming removed 6 bases at V and 6 bases at J, with 21 bases between. Per the germline V gene, CDR1 is MGHRA and CDR2 is YSYEKL. CDR3 in amino acids: CASSTQGQGNGQPQHF. DNA for the CDR3: TGCGCCAGCAGTACTCAGGGGCAGGGGAACGGTCAGCCCCAGCATTTT.